What follows are 24 T cell receptor beta chains derived from one specimen sequenced in a study of chemoradiotherapy in HPV16-positive cancers. Only in-frame clones appear in the TCRdb table, and some are missing; sequencing was by immunoSEQ multiplex PCR. In the table there are 15,000 or so clones, 60% to 85% of which are singletons. The sample was gathered from a patient who underwent chemoradiotherapy. Receptors were obtained from a human donor with HPV-associated anogenital cancer.

The chain employs TRBV18 and TRBJ1-2, with 7 bases lining up with TRBD1. The CDR3 spans 15 residues. The ends lost 3 bases at V and 1 base at J; junction bases unmatched: 5. In germline, CDR1 is KGHSH, CDR2 LQKENI. CDR3 sequence (DNA): TGTGCCAGCTCACCGGCAGGGGGTTTTAACTATGGCTACACCTTC. Amino acids: CASSPAGGFNYGYTF.

The V gene is TRBV2, the J gene TRBJ1-1, with a tentative D call TRBD1 (5 bases). V was trimmed by 6 bases and J by 3 bases, leaving 11 bases between them. CDR3 length: 13 residues. Germline V gene data show CDR1 as SNHLY and CDR2 as FYNNEI. The chain's CDR3 is CASRGQGYTEAFF. CDR3 DNA sequence: TGTGCCAGCAGGGGGCAGGGATACACTGAAGCTTTCTTT.

The CDR3 nucleotides read TGTGCCAGCAGCCCTATCGGGGAGCTGTTTTTT. This translates into CASSPIGELFF. The chain links TRBV7-2 to TRBJ2-2; unclear D gene. This CDR3 has 11 residues. Germline CDR1 reads SGHTA; CDR2 reads FQGNSA. V was cut by 5 bases and J by 7 bases, with 5 bases left in between.

This chain joins TRBV7-2 and TRBJ1-5, with D unresolved. The V and J ends lost 1 base and 2 bases respectively, with 3 bases between them. Per germline, CDR1 SGHTA and CDR2 FQGNSA. There are 13 residues in the CDR3. CDR3 bases: TGTGCCAGCAGCTTAGTCGGCAATCAGCCCCAGCATTTT. This translates into CASSLVGNQPQHF.

The V gene is TRBV4-2, the J gene TRBJ2-5; perhaps TRBD1 as D (5 bases). Trimming took off 2 bases at V and 1 base at J, with 8 bases between the two ends. CDR1 LGHNA and CDR2 YNFKEQ come from the germline V gene. The CDR3 runs 14 residues. The DNA of the CDR3 is TGTGCCAGCAGCCAAATAGGGGTCCAAGAGACCCAGTACTTC. This codes for CASSQIGVQETQYF.

The chain is built from TRBV6-5 and TRBJ1-3, with D hard to call. The CDR3 has 13 amino acids. The germline V gene encodes CDR1 MNHEY and CDR2 SVGAGI. V lost 5 bases and J lost 1, with 6 bases in between. CDR3 sequence reads: CASSQGSGNTIYF. The CDR3 coding sequence is TGTGCCAGCAGTCAAGGGTCTGGAAACACCATATATTTT.

The rearrangement links TRBV6-5 to TRBJ1-1, with D unresolved. Germline CDR1 MNHEY, CDR2 SVGAGI. V lost 0 bases to trimming and J lost 8 bases, with 16 bases between them. The CDR3 runs to 15 residues. This chain's CDR3 is CASSYSGVLGEEAFF. The CDR3 DNA reads as TGTGCCAGCAGTTACTCGGGAGTCCTTGGGGAAGAAGCTTTCTTT.

The rearrangement uses TRBV11-2 and TRBJ1-1; 9 bases fit TRBD1. The CDR3 has 16 residues. Germline V CDR1 and CDR2: SGHAT, FQNNGV. With V trimmed by 3 bases and J by 1 base, 6 bases remained unmatched. The CDR3 DNA sequence: TGTGCCAGCAGCTTCACCGGGGGACAGGGGAACACTGAAGCTTTCTTT. This encodes CASSFTGGQGNTEAFF.

V is TRBV7-2 and J is TRBJ1-6, with a possible D match to TRBD1 (5 bases). This CDR3 is built from 13 residues. Germline V CDR1 and CDR2: SGHTA, FQGNSA. Trimming removed 7 bases from V and 9 bases from J, with 13 bases in between. The CDR3 bases are TGTGCCAGCACCGAGCGGGGGGGTTCACCCCTCCACTTT. It yields the protein CASTERGGSPLHF.

The chain couples TRBV29-1 to TRBJ2-1; D not resolved. Germline CDR1 and CDR2: SQVTM and ANQGSEA. This CDR3 has 12 amino acids. Trimming took 7 bases from V and 3 from J, leaving 10 bases between them. In DNA form, the CDR3 reads TGCAGCGCCCCTGGGGACTACAATGAGCAGTTCTTC. Residues: CSAPGDYNEQFF.

In this sample, this clone turned up a few times. This CDR3 is CASSKLGQGNTIYF. The CDR3 bases are TGTGCCAGTAGTAAGTTAGGACAGGGGAACACCATATATTTT. The chain combines TRBV19 with TRBJ1-3; TRBD1 matches at 9 bases. After removal of 4 bases from V and 7 bases from J, the junction contained 5 bases not matched to a gene. Germline CDR1 and CDR2: LNHDA and SQIVND (reference sequence). The CDR3 is 14 amino acids.

J is TRBJ2-7 and V is TRBV12-5; D call uncertain. Germline CDR1 is LGHNT and CDR2 is FRNRAP. This CDR3 contains 15 residues. The V and J ends lost 5 bases and 6 bases respectively, with 20 bases between them. The CDR3 DNA reads as TGTGCTAGTGGTCTGGCCCCGGGTGTGCTCTCCGAGCAGTACTTC. This gives the protein CASGLAPGVLSEQYF.

As DNA, the CDR3 is TGTGCCAGCAGCCAGGGGGGGGCCCGACGGGAAGCTTTCTTT. Its translation: CASSQGGARREAFF. J is TRBJ1-1 and V is TRBV14; the D gene is possibly TRBD1 (6 bases). The CDR3 extends over 14 amino acids. From germline, CDR1 is SGHDN and CDR2 FVKESK. The V end was cut by 3 bases, the J end by 8 bases, with 16 bases between.

The rearrangement joins TRBV5-1 to TRBJ2-7; TRBD1 agrees at 9 bases. CDR1 and CDR2 from the germline V gene are SGHRS and YFSETQ. CDR3 length: 15 amino acids. V shed 5 bases, J shed 5 bases, and the junction held 11 bases outside the gene matches. This chain's CDR3 is CASSAGQGNLHEQYF. In DNA form, the CDR3 reads TGCGCCAGCAGTGCGGGACAGGGAAATCTCCACGAGCAGTACTTC.

The chain uses TRBV4-3 and TRBJ2-1; D could derive from TRBD1 or TRBD2 (5 bases each). Deletions cut 2 bases from V and 5 bases from J, with 16 bases between. The CDR3 has 16 amino acids. From germline, CDR1 is LGHNA and CDR2 YSLEER. In nucleotides, the CDR3 is TGCGCCAGCAGCCAAAGGTTAGCAGGGAGCGACAATGAGCAGTTCTTC. It is translated as CASSQRLAGSDNEQFF.

The genes are TRBV5-6 and TRBJ2-5; no firm D call. The DNA end lines up better with TRBJ2-7; the J call may be wrong. Germline loops: CDR1 SGHDT, CDR2 YYEEEE. The CDR3 is 16 residues long. DNA of the CDR3: TGTGCCAGCAGCTTACAGTACGGAGTGGCTCCCTACGAGCAGTACTTC. Its protein product is CASSLQYGVAPYEQYF.

The rearrangement links TRBV5-1 to TRBJ1-1; D is uncertain. The V gene's germline CDR1 is SGHRS and CDR2 YFSETQ. V was pared by 2 bases and J by 4 bases, with 12 bases between. This CDR3 contains 14 residues. The CDR3: CASSFSPVGTEAFF. In nucleotides, the CDR3 is TGCGCCAGCAGCTTTAGTCCCGTGGGCACTGAAGCTTTCTTT.

This chain joins TRBV30 and TRBJ1-6; D gene ambiguous. Germline CDR1 and CDR2: GTSNPN and SVGIG (reference sequence). The V end lost 4 bases, the J end lost 9 bases, and 16 bases lay between the germline ends. The length of the CDR3 is 14 residues. The chain's CDR3 is CAWMGPRAGSPLHF. The DNA of the CDR3 is TGTGCCTGGATGGGCCCTCGGGCGGGTTCACCCCTCCACTTT.

As DNA, the CDR3 is TGTGCCAGCAGCCCGCAGACACAGGGGCCCTATGGCTACACCTTC. This gives the protein CASSPQTQGPYGYTF. The genes are TRBV7-8 and TRBJ1-2; TRBD1 matches at 7 bases. Germline values: CDR1 SGHVS, CDR2 FQNEAQ. Germline trimming cut 5 bases from V and 4 bases from J; bases unmatched to any gene: 10. CDR3 size: 15 residues.

The chain uses TRBV4-3 and TRBJ1-6; 7 positions agree with TRBD1. Germline CDR1 reads LGHNA; CDR2 reads YSLEER. The V and J ends lost 2 bases and 7 bases, in that order; junction bases with no gene match: 5. The CDR3 runs to 15 residues. As DNA, the CDR3 is TGCGCCAGCAGCCAAACTGACAGGGTCAATTCACCCCTCCACTTT. Encoded protein: CASSQTDRVNSPLHF.

This chain joins TRBV7-9 and TRBJ1-1, with 7 bases aligning to TRBD1. Trimming cost V 5 bases and J 4 bases; bases outside gene matches: 10. CDR3 length equals 15 residues. Germline V gene data show CDR1 as SEHNR and CDR2 as FQNEAQ (reference sequence). The CDR3 sequence: CASSAQGLGITEAFF. In nucleotides, the CDR3 is TGTGCCAGCAGCGCACAGGGGTTGGGGATCACTGAAGCTTTCTTT.

The sample holds a few counts of this clone. The chain uses TRBV4-1 and TRBJ1-6; no reliable D call. CDR1 and CDR2 (germline): MGHRA, YSYEKL. Trimming removed 0 bases from V and 10 bases from J, with 10 bases in between. This CDR3 is 14 amino acids long. The CDR3 nucleotides are TGCGCCAGCAGCCAAGATCGCCCGGACTCACCCCTCCACTTT. This codes for CASSQDRPDSPLHF.

This chain connects TRBV6-1 to TRBJ2-3; D is uncertain. V was trimmed by 10 bases and J by 3 bases, leaving 11 bases between them. The CDR3 is 12 residues long. Germline CDR1 and CDR2: MNHNS and SASEGT. CDR3 DNA: TGTGCCACTCGGACGCATACAGATACGCAGTATTTT. Translated, it gives CATRTHTDTQYF.

The chain employs TRBV28 and TRBJ1-1; weak D call: TRBD1 (5 bases). The CDR3 extends over 13 amino acids. V was shortened by 10 bases and J by 5 bases, with 17 bases between the two germline ends. From germline, CDR1 is MDHEN and CDR2 SYDVKM. For the CDR3, the DNA is TGTGCCATCTACTCGGGGGGTTCGACTGAAGCTTTCTTT. Protein sequence: CAIYSGGSTEAFF.